This passage covers 25 T cell receptor beta chains from one sample sequenced in a study of blood T cell repertoires in COVID-19. Here immunoSEQ multiplex PCR was the method, and the copy in TCRdb shows in-frame clones only, minus some. This table holds 75,000 to 100,000 clones, approximately 86% found once. Sequenced: peripheral blood. All receptors come from an older man with acute or convalescent COVID-19.

The chain combines TRBV29-1 with TRBJ2-1; D ambiguous. Germline loops: CDR1 SQVTM, CDR2 ANQGSEA. V lost 3 bases to trimming and J lost 6 bases, with 9 bases between them. This CDR3 is 12 amino acids long. The DNA for the CDR3 is TGCAGCGTTGATGGGCAGACCAATGAGCAGTTCTTC. Protein: CSVDGQTNEQFF.

The chain employs TRBV5-1 and TRBJ1-3, with TRBD1 matching over 8 bases. The trim removed 0 bases at V and 2 bases at J, leaving 4 bases unmatched. The CDR3 has 16 amino acids. Germline assignment: CDR1 SGHRS and CDR2 YFSETQ. CDR3 protein: CASSLGQTGAGNTIYF. The CDR3 DNA follows: TGCGCCAGCAGCTTGGGCCAGACAGGGGCTGGAAACACCATATATTTT.

V gene TRBV27 combines with J gene TRBJ2-7; 7 nucleotides match TRBD1. Germline V gives CDR1 MNHEY, CDR2 SMNVEV (reference sequence). CDR3 length: 15 amino acids. V lost 0 bases, J lost 5 bases, and 7 bases stayed unmatched. The CDR3 loop reads CASSLSVDRAHEQYF. For the CDR3, the DNA is TGTGCCAGCAGTTTATCGGTCGACAGGGCGCACGAGCAGTACTTC.

The V call is TRBV29-1, the J call TRBJ1-1; 7 bases align to TRBD1. The CDR3 spans 16 residues. V lost 0 bases to trimming and J lost 5 bases; unmatched junction nucleotides: 12. CDR1 and CDR2 from the germline V gene are SQVTM and ANQGSEA. The CDR3, as DNA: TGCAGCGTTGAAGAACCAGGAGGGGGCGGATATACTGAAGCTTTCTTT. It specifies CSVEEPGGGGYTEAFF.

The V call is TRBV18, the J call TRBJ2-3; maybe TRBD1 (6 bases). V dropped 2 bases and J dropped 5 bases, with 11 bases sitting between them. Germline CDR1 KGHSH, CDR2 LQKENI. The CDR3 covers 14 residues. The CDR3 nucleotides are TGTGCCAGCTCACCAAGGGACAAAGGAGATACGCAGTATTTT. Translation: CASSPRDKGDTQYF.

A word on this clone: The identical CDR3 is also encoded by other nucleotide sequences in the sample. This rearrangement joins TRBV6-5 to TRBJ2-7; TRBD2 is a possible D gene (5 bases). Trimming removed 5 bases at V and 1 base at J, with 9 bases between. The CDR3 is 13 residues long. CDR1 and CDR2 from the germline V gene are MNHEY and SVGAGI. CDR3 sequence reads: CASSRGPSYEQYF. CDR3 nucleotide sequence: TGTGCCAGCAGTCGCGGGCCTTCCTACGAGCAGTACTTC.

The CDR3 is CASSLTSGPYEQYF. In nucleotides, the CDR3 is TGTGCCAGCAGCTTAACTAGCGGTCCCTACGAGCAGTACTTC. The chain has TRBV7-2 and TRBJ2-7; 8 nucleotides agree with TRBD2. Unmatched junction bases numbered 2, after V lost 2 bases and J lost 2 bases. Germline values: CDR1 SGHTA, CDR2 FQGNSA. The length of the CDR3 is 14 residues. Full variable domain (remainder filled in from reference TRBV7-2 and TRBJ2-7): GAGVSQSPSNKVTEKGKDVELRCDPISGHTALYWYRQSLGQGLEFLIYFQGNSAPDKSGLPSDRFSAERTGGSVSTLTIQRTQQEDSAVYLCASSLTSGPYEQYFGPGTRLTVT.

The chain links TRBV28 to TRBJ2-5; tentatively, D is TRBD1 (5 bases). The V gene lost 3 bases and the J gene lost 4 bases, with 15 bases spanning the gap. From germline, CDR1 is MDHEN and CDR2 SYDVKM. CDR3 size: 15 residues. The CDR3 protein is CASSLSVRGTETQYF. In DNA, the CDR3 is TGTGCCAGCAGTTTGTCCGTAAGGGGCACAGAGACCCAGTACTTC.

This rearrangement joins TRBV5-1 to TRBJ2-3; D is ambiguous. The V gene lost 0 bases and the J gene lost 6 bases, with 11 bases spanning the gap. This CDR3 has 14 amino acids. Looked up from germline, CDR1 is SGHRS and CDR2 is YFSETQ. The CDR3 DNA reads TGCGCCAGCAGCTTGGAACCGGTCGTGGATACGCAGTATTTT. Protein: CASSLEPVVDTQYF. Drawing the rest from reference TRBV5-1 and TRBJ2-3, the complete variable domain is KAGVTQTPRYLIKTRGQQVTLSCSPISGHRSVSWYQQTPGQGLQFLFEYFSETQRNKGNFPGRFSGRQFSNSRSEMNVSTLELGDSALYLCASSLEPVVDTQYFGPGTRLTVL.

The rearrangement uses TRBV5-1 and TRBJ1-2, with D hard to call. The germline V gene has CDR1 SGHRS and CDR2 YFSETQ. Trimming pared 4 bases from V and 4 bases from J, leaving 8 bases between. The CDR3 extends over 12 amino acids. In DNA form, the CDR3 reads TGCGCCAGCAGCCAAGAGGGCTATGGCTACACCTTC. Translating it yields CASSQEGYGYTF. Using reference TRBV5-1 and TRBJ1-2 for the parts outside the CDR3, the full variable domain is KAGVTQTPRYLIKTRGQQVTLSCSPISGHRSVSWYQQTPGQGLQFLFEYFSETQRNKGNFPGRFSGRQFSNSRSEMNVSTLELGDSALYLCASSQEGYGYTFGSGTRLTVV.

The chain recombines TRBV19 with TRBJ2-1; 10 bases fit TRBD2. The V segment lost 1 base and the J segment 9 bases; nucleotides outside the gene matches: 3. Germline lookup yields CDR1 LNHDA and CDR2 SQIVND (reference sequence). The CDR3 spans 14 residues. The CDR3 DNA follows: TGTGCCAGTAGTATAGGAGGGACTAGCGTTGAGCAGTTCTTC. Its protein product is CASSIGGTSVEQFF.

V usage is TRBV11-3 and J usage is TRBJ1-1; D gene unclear. This CDR3 region has 14 residues. Germline V gene sequence: CDR1 SGHNT, CDR2 YENEEA. V shed 1 base and J shed 1 base, with 7 bases lying between them. The DNA of the CDR3 is TGTGCCAGCAGCTTAGGTGGGCAGAACACTGAAGCTTTCTTT. Its protein product is CASSLGGQNTEAFF.

In this sample, this clone turned up once. The CDR3 bases are TGTGCCAGCAGCCAGACTCGAGGGCAGCCCCAGCATTTT. It is translated as CASSQTRGQPQHF. The chain is built from TRBV7-2 and TRBJ1-5; unclear D gene. Trimming pared 5 bases from V and 7 bases from J, leaving 12 bases between. The CDR3 covers 13 residues. In germline, CDR1 is SGHTA, CDR2 FQGNSA.

V and J are TRBV7-2 and TRBJ2-5, with D possibly TRBD1 on 5 matching bases. The CDR3 covers 17 residues. Trimming shortened V by 2 bases and J by 5 bases, and 21 bases separated the two germline ends. The V gene's germline CDR1 is SGHTA and CDR2 FQGNSA. Written as DNA, the CDR3 is TGTGCCAGCAGCTTATTGGGGCAGGGCCCTGTGGGGGAGACCCAGTACTTC. Translated: CASSLLGQGPVGETQYF.

The rearrangement uses TRBV5-6 and TRBJ2-4, with TRBD2 matching 7 bases. Germline values: CDR1 SGHDT, CDR2 YYEEEE. This CDR3 spans 13 amino acids. V was clipped by 4 bases and J by 8 bases; unmatched bases: 6. CDR3 sequence: CASSGRETDIQYF. In nucleotides, the CDR3 is TGTGCCAGCAGCGGGAGGGAGACGGACATTCAGTACTTC. Full variable domain (missing parts from reference TRBV5-6 and TRBJ2-4): DAGVTQSPTHLIKTRGQQVTLRCSPKSGHDTVSWYQQALGQGPQFIFQYYEEEERQRGNFPDRFSGHQFPNYSSELNVNALLLGDSALYLCASSGRETDIQYFGAGTRLSVL.

The chain couples TRBV7-9 to TRBJ1-2; a weak D match, TRBD1 (6 bases). CDR1 is SEHNR and CDR2 is FQNEAQ in the germline V gene (reference sequence). V lost 6 bases, J lost 1 base, and 12 bases lay in between. The length of the CDR3 is 14 residues. CDR3 bases: TGTGCCAGCAGTTACACAGGGTTTAACTATGGCTACACCTTC. Encoded protein: CASSYTGFNYGYTF.

This chain uses TRBV30 with TRBJ2-5, with TRBD2 identical over 9 bases. This CDR3 comprises 13 residues. CDR1 is GTSNPN and CDR2 is SVGIG in the germline V gene (reference sequence). V shed 1 base and J 5 bases; nucleotides not matched to a gene: 2. This CDR3 is CAWSGGLAETQYF. For the CDR3, the DNA is TGTGCCTGGAGTGGCGGACTAGCGGAGACCCAGTACTTC.

This clone has just one count. The rearrangement joins TRBV7-2 to TRBJ2-1, with 7 bases that match TRBD1. Germline-derived CDR1 and CDR2 are SGHTA and FQGNSA. The ends lost 5 bases at V and 7 bases at J; junction bases unmatched: 11. CDR3 length: 15 amino acids. CDR3 nucleotides: TGTGCCAGCAGCAAAACGACAGGGCCTTATAATGAGCAGTTCTTC. This gives the protein CASSKTTGPYNEQFF. Together with reference TRBV7-2 and TRBJ2-1, the CDR3 gives the full variable domain: GAGVSQSPSNKVTEKGKDVELRCDPISGHTALYWYRQSLGQGLEFLIYFQGNSAPDKSGLPSDRFSAERTGGSVSTLTIQRTQQEDSAVYLCASSKTTGPYNEQFFGPGTRLTVL.

The rearrangement joins TRBV6-4 to TRBJ1-2; TRBD1 is a possible D gene (5 bases). Trimming stripped 2 bases from V and 8 bases from J, with 12 bases between. Germline lookup yields CDR1 MRHNA and CDR2 SNTAGT. The length of the CDR3 is 13 residues. DNA for the CDR3: TGTGCCAGCAGTGACCGGGAGGGGTTCGGCTACACCTTC. Residues: CASSDREGFGYTF.

The CDR3 sequence: CASSHHWQGPLHSYNEQFF. CDR3 nucleotides: TGTGCCAGCAGCCACCATTGGCAGGGCCCTCTCCACTCCTACAATGAGCAGTTCTTC. The chain recombines TRBV3-1 (or the pseudogene TRBV3-2) with TRBJ2-1; possibly TRBD1 for D (5 bases). Germline V lookup: CDR1 LGHDT, CDR2 YNNKEL (reference sequence). The ends were cut back, 3 bases at V and 0 bases at J, with 21 bases in the middle. This CDR3 contains 19 residues.

The chain uses TRBV5-1 and TRBJ2-5, with D possibly being TRBD2 (6 bases). The V gene lost 3 bases and the J gene lost 3 bases, with 12 bases spanning the gap. The V gene's germline CDR1 is SGHRS and CDR2 YFSETQ. The CDR3 loop spans 14 amino acids. The CDR3 reads CASSWGGPEETQYF. CDR3 sequence (DNA): TGCGCCAGCAGCTGGGGAGGTCCGGAAGAGACCCAGTACTTC. Looking up the rest from reference TRBV5-1 and TRBJ2-5 gives the full variable domain: KAGVTQTPRYLIKTRGQQVTLSCSPISGHRSVSWYQQTPGQGLQFLFEYFSETQRNKGNFPGRFSGRQFSNSRSEMNVSTLELGDSALYLCASSWGGPEETQYFGPGTRLLVL.

The rearrangement links TRBV29-1 to TRBJ1-1; D not resolved. The CDR3 runs to 12 residues. Germline V gives CDR1 SQVTM, CDR2 ANQGSEA. Trimming stripped 7 bases from V and 1 base from J, with 10 bases between. DNA of the CDR3: TGCAGCGCCGGCACAACGAACACTGAAGCTTTCTTT. Its translation: CSAGTTNTEAFF.

Of note for this clone: The junction does not match germline at one end; this may be a read error. DNA of the CDR3: TGTGCCAGCAACTTGAGAGGGAGTCGTCAATATTTT. Its protein product is CASNLRGSRQYF. The chain combines TRBV5-4 with TRBJ2-3, with a weak D call TRBD2 (5 bases). Germline-derived CDR1 and CDR2 are SGHNT and YYREEE (reference sequence). The CDR3 is 12 residues long.

The chain is built from TRBV5-6 and TRBJ2-7; 7 positions match TRBD1. The CDR3 covers 13 residues. J gave up 5 bases and V 3 bases, and 5 bases lay outside the gene matches. CDR1 SGHDT and CDR2 YYEEEE come from the germline V gene. The CDR3 sequence: CASSSLDRDEQYF. CDR3 DNA sequence: TGTGCCAGCAGCTCCTTAGACAGGGACGAGCAGTACTTC.

The chain links TRBV5-1 to TRBJ2-2; 9 positions match TRBD2. CDR3 length equals 17 residues. Germline values: CDR1 SGHRS, CDR2 YFSETQ. V trimming: 0 bases; J trimming: 5 bases; junction bases outside the gene matches: 8. CDR3 nucleotide sequence: TGCGCCAGCAGCTTGGCCGGGCTAGCGGGACGGACCGGGGAGCTGTTTTTT. Residues: CASSLAGLAGRTGELFF. Drawing the rest from reference TRBV5-1 and TRBJ2-2, the complete variable domain is KAGVTQTPRYLIKTRGQQVTLSCSPISGHRSVSWYQQTPGQGLQFLFEYFSETQRNKGNFPGRFSGRQFSNSRSEMNVSTLELGDSALYLCASSLAGLAGRTGELFFGEGSRLTVL.